What follows is one TCR beta chain and its context. The antigen remains unidentified. The sample comes from a study of T cell responses to AZD1222 COVID-19 vaccine. Study-level results: Only a handful of AZD1222 recipients were seropositive at baseline.

This CDR3 has 14 residues. Deletions cut 4 bases from V and 4 bases from J, with 12 bases between. The V gene's germline CDR1 is MGHRA and CDR2 YSYEKL. Sequencing was performed with immunoSEQ multiplex PCR; in TCRdb, only in-frame clones are kept and a portion is missing. The table lists 180,000 or so clones, roughly 92% of them singletons. The input for sequencing was peripheral blood, taken 28 days after the second AZD1222 dose. The clonotype comes from an adult who received the AZD1222 COVID-19 vaccine. J is TRBJ2-3 and V is TRBV4-1, with D unresolved. As DNA, the CDR3 is TGCGCCAGCAGCCGGAGTACCTCCCCAGATACGCAGTATTTT. This codes for CASSRSTSPDTQYF.